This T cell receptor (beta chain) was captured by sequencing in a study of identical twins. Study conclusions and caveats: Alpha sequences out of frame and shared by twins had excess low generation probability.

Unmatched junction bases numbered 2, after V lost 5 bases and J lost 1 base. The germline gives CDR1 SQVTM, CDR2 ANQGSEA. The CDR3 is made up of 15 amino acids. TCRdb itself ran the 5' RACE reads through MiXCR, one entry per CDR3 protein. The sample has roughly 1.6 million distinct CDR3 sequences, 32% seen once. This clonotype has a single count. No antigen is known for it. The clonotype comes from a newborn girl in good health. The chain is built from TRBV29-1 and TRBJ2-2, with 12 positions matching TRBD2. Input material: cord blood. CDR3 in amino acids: CSVLAGGRNTGELFF. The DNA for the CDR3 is TGCAGCGTTCTAGCGGGAGGGCGGAACACCGGGGAGCTGTTTTTT.